This T cell receptor beta chain is from a study of metastatic and nonmetastatic thyroid tumors. In the study overall: Malignant thyroid and benign thyroid patients provided blood and tumor or nodule tissue whose repertoires were compared. Study findings and constraints: In both blood and tumor samples, TCR beta diversity was reported significantly higher for malignant than benign nodules.

The sample holds many counts of this clone. The target antigen is unknown. As originally analysed: Using the CDR3 differences seen across clinicopathological groups, the authors built a distant-metastasis classifier for papillary thyroid cancer, which was meant to discriminate distant-metastatic patients. TCRdb re-processed the PCR reads through MiXCR. None of the V and J calls come from the authors' own analysis; TCRdb made them. The data show about 10,000 clones, 12% seen once. Patients underwent thyroid surgery, and none had received any treatment before it. This CDR3 has 15 residues. V lost 5 bases, J lost 5 bases, and 15 bases lay in between. Germline V gene sequence: CDR1 SGHTA, CDR2 FQGTGA.

The J gene is TRBJ2-2, the V gene TRBV7-3; TRBD1 might be the D (5 bases). The TCR sequence derives from a female donor with papillary thyroid cancer or a benign thyroid nodule (not recorded which). Some clones in this sample may be carry-over from other donors' samples. The specimen sequenced was blood. The DNA for the CDR3 is TGTGCCAGCAGCCCGGACACGAAAAAAACCGGGGAGCTGTTTTTT. Protein: CASSPDTKKTGELFF.